These 6 T cell receptor beta chains were all obtained from the same sample, sequenced in a study of blood T cell repertoires in COVID-19. The protocol was immunoSEQ multiplex PCR, while the TCRdb copy is restricted to in-frame clones and leaves out a portion. Found here are around 300,000 clones, around 90% of them singletons; the top ten hold roughly 2.9%. Sequencing was done on a sample of peripheral blood. The receptors derive from a young woman with COVID-19, enrolled during active disease.

The rearrangement uses TRBV19 and TRBJ1-1, with D possibly being TRBD1 (5 bases). Trimming removed 7 bases from V and 10 bases from J, with 13 bases in between. The germline V gene encodes CDR1 LNHDA and CDR2 SQIVND (reference sequence). The length of the CDR3 is 11 residues. CDR3 nucleotide sequence: TGTGCCAGTAACCCGGGGCGGGGAGCTTTCTTT. It is translated as CASNPGRGAFF.

The chain joins TRBV27 to TRBJ1-2; no definite D call. The CDR3 is made up of 15 amino acids. The germline gives CDR1 MNHEY, CDR2 SMNVEV (reference sequence). V was pared by 4 bases and J by 2 bases, with 14 bases between. CDR3 sequence (DNA): TGTGCCAGCAGTTCGCTCGCCGGGATAAACTATGGCTACACCTTC. Translating it yields CASSSLAGINYGYTF.

J is TRBJ2-2 and V is TRBV2; the D is unclear. The ends were cut back, 4 bases at V and 1 base at J, with 7 bases in the middle. Germline CDR1 and CDR2: SNHLY and FYNNEI. There are 14 residues in the CDR3. CDR3 bases: TGTGCCAGCAGTGGGGCAGAGAACACCGGGGAGCTGTTTTTT. It specifies CASSGAENTGELFF.

This rearrangement joins TRBV27 to TRBJ2-7; no definite D call. The CDR3 covers 16 residues. CDR1 is MNHEY and CDR2 is SMNVEV in the germline V gene (reference sequence). Trimming removed 2 bases at V and 0 bases at J, with 14 bases between. CDR3 nucleotide sequence: TGTGCCAGCAGTTTAGAACCTAACAGCTACTCCTACGAGCAGTACTTC. Its protein is CASSLEPNSYSYEQYF.

The chain links TRBV5-1 to TRBJ2-5; the match to TRBD2 covers 14 bases. Looked up from germline, CDR1 is SGHRS and CDR2 is YFSETQ. With 7 bases clipped from V and 5 bases from J, the junction kept 4 bases outside the gene matches. The length of the CDR3 is 14 residues. The CDR3 DNA follows: TGCGCCAGCCAGAGGACTAGCGGGGGGGAGACCCAGTACTTC. Translated: CASQRTSGGETQYF.

V and J are TRBV5-4 and TRBJ2-5, with TRBD2 matching 9 bases. The CDR3 sequence is 15 residues long. V trimming: 0 bases; J trimming: 5 bases; junction bases outside the gene matches: 5. Germline assignment: CDR1 SGHNT and CDR2 YYREEE (reference sequence). The CDR3 loop is CASSLATSGRETQYF. In DNA form, the CDR3 reads TGTGCCAGCAGCTTGGCGACTAGCGGCCGGGAGACCCAGTACTTC.